Sequencing of this T cell receptor (beta chain) was carried out in a study of shared clonotypes between healthy human individuals. CD8 cells classed as naive were CD45RO-negative and positively selected for CCR7, excluding terminally differentiated effector memory CD45RA+ cells. Overall study results and limits: Several donors shared 4.5% to 6.5% of their naive CD4 clonotypes. Sampling included only blood; tissue repertoires likely differ. Non-shared clonotypes had lower generation probabilities than those shared by all four donors.

Worth noting for this clone: Its specificity is unknown.

V lost 4 bases and J lost 4, with 14 bases in between. There are 14 residues in the CDR3. In germline, CDR1 is SGHRS, CDR2 YFSETQ. The table came from immunoSEQ multiplex PCR; TCRdb's copy has only in-frame clones and leaves some out. Of around 2,000,000 clones in the sample, about 95% were seen once. This chain uses TRBV5-1 with TRBJ1-1; D gene unclear. This TCR derives from a man aged 18 to 29 in good health. Sequenced: naive CD8+ T cells sorted from blood. In nucleotides, the CDR3 is TGCGCCAGCAGCCCCCTCCCAAAGGCCACTGAAGCTTTCTTT. It is translated as CASSPLPKATEAFF.